This entry features one T cell receptor (beta chain) sequence. The patients had localized lung adenocarcinoma, a non-small cell subtype. TCRdb independently ran MiXCR on the PCR reads; one entry per CDR3 protein. The sample records 7,500 to 8,000 distinct CDR3 sequences, roughly 54% being singletons. The CDR3 is 16 amino acids. Per the germline V gene, CDR1 is MNHEY and CDR2 is SMNVEV (reference sequence). The V and J ends lost 4 bases and 11 bases, in that order; junction bases with no gene match: 12. The entry originates in a study of CD4 and CD8 cells across lung adenocarcinoma regions. Sequenced: CD4+ T cells from the center of a lung tumor. This TCR came from a female donor with lung adenocarcinoma. The CD4 and CD8 labels of this study may be unreliable. V gene TRBV27 combines with J gene TRBJ2-3; 13 bases agree with TRBD2. In nucleotides, the CDR3 is TGTGCCAGCAGTTCCCGACTAGCGGGAGGCAAAAATATGCAGTATTTT. This codes for CASSSRLAGGKNMQYF.